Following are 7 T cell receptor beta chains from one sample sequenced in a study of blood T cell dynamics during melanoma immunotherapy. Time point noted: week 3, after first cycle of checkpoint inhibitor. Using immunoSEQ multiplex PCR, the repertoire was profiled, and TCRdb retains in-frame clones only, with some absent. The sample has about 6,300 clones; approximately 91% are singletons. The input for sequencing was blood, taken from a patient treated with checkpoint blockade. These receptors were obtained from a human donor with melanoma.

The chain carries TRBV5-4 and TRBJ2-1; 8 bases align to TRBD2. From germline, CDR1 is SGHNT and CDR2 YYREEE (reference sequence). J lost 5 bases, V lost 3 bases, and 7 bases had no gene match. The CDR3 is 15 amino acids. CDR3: CASSSRGGGDNEQFF. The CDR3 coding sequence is TGTGCCAGCAGCTCCCGGGGGGGAGGGGACAATGAGCAGTTCTTC.

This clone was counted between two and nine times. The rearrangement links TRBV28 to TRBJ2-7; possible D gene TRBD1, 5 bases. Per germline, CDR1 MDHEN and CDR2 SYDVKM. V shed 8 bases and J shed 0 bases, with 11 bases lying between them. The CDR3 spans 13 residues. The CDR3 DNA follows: TGTGCCAGCTGGGGCCGGCCCTCCTACGAGCAGTACTTC. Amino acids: CASWGRPSYEQYF.

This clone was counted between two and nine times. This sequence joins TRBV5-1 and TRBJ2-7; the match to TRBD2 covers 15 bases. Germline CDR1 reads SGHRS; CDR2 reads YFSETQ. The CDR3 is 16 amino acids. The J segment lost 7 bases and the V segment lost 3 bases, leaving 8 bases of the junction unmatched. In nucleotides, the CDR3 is TGCGCCAGCAGCTCCGGGACTAGCGGGGGGCCAGAAGAGCAGTACTTC. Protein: CASSSGTSGGPEEQYF.

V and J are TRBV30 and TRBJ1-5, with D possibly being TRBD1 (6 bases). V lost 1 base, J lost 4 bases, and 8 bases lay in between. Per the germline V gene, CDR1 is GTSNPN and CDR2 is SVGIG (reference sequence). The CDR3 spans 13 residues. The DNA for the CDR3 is TGTGCCTGGAGTGGCACAGGGAATCAGCCCCAGCATTTT. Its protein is CAWSGTGNQPQHF.

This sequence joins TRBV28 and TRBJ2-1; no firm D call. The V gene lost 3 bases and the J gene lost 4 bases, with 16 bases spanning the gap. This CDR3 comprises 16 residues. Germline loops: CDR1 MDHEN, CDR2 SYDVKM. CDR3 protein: CASSFGGGHRYNEQFF. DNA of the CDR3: TGTGCCAGCAGTTTCGGTGGTGGGCATCGGTACAATGAGCAGTTCTTC.

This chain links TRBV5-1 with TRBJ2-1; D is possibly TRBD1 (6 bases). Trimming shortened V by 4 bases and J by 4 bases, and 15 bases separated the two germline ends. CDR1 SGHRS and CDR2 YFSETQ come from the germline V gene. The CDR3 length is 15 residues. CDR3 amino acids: CASSASTGGYNEQFF. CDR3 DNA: TGCGCCAGCAGCGCCTCGACAGGAGGATACAATGAGCAGTTCTTC. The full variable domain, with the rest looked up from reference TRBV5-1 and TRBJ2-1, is KAGVTQTPRYLIKTRGQQVTLSCSPISGHRSVSWYQQTPGQGLQFLFEYFSETQRNKGNFPGRFSGRQFSNSRSEMNVSTLELGDSALYLCASSASTGGYNEQFFGPGTRLTVL.

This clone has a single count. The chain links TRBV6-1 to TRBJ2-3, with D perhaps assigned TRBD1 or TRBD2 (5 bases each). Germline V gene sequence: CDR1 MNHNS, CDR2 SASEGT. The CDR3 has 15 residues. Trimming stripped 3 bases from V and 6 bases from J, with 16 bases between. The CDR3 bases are TGTGCCAGCAGTGATGGGACGGAGCTTTCCGATACGCAGTATTTT. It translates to CASSDGTELSDTQYF.